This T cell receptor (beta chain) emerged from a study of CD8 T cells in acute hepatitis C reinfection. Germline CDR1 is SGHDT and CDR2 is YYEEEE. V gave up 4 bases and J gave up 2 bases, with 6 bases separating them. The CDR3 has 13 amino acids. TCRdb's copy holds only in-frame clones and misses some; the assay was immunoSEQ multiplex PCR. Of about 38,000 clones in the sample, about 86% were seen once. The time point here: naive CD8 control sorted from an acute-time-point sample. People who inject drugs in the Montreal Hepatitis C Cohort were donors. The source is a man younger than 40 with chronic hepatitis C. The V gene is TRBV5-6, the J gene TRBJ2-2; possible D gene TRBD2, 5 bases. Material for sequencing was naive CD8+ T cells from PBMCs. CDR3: CASSRGNTGELFF. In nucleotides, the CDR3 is TGTGCCAGCAGCCGGGGTAACACCGGGGAGCTGTTTTTT.